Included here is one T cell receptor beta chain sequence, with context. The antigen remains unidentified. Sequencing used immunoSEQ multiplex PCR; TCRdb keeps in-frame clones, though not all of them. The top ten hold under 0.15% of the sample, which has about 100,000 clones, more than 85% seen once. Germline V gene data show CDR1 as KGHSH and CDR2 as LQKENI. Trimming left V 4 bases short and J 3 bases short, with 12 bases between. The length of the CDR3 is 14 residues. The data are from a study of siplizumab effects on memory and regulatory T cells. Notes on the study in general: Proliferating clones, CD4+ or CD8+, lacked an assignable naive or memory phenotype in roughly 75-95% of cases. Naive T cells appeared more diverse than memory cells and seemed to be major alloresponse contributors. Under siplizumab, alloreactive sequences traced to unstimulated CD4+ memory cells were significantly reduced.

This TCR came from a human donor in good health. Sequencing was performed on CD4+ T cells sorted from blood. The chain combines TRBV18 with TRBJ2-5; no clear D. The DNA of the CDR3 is TGTGCCAGCTCACGAAGCAGATCCGAAGAGACCCAGTACTTC. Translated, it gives CASSRSRSEETQYF.